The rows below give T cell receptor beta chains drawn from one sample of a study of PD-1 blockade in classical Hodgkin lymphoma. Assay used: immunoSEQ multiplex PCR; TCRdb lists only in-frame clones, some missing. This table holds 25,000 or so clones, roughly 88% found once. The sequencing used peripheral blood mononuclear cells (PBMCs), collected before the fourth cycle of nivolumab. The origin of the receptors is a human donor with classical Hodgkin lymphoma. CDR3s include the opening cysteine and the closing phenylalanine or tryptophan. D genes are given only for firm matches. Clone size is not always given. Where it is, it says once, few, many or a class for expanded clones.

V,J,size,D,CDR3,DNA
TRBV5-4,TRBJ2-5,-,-,CASSLVAQETQYF,TGTGCCAGCAGCTTGGTCGCTCAAGAGACCCAGTACTTC
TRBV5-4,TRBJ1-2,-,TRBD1,CARGRQGRNYGYTF,TGTGCCAGGGGAAGACAGGGACGTAACTATGGCTACACCTTC
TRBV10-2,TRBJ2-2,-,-,CASKKGGTNTGELFF,TGCGCCAGCAAAAAGGGGGGTACGAACACCGGGGAGCTGTTTTTT
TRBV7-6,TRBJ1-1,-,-,CASSLEANPRGTEAFF,TGTGCCAGCAGCTTAGAGGCCAATCCAAGGGGCACTGAAGCTTTCTTT
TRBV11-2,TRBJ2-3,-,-,CASSLADTQYF,TGTGCCAGCAGCTTAGCAGATACGCAGTATTTT
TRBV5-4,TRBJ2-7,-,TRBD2,CASSSDSGRAVYEQYF,TGTGCCAGCAGCTCGGACAGCGGGAGGGCCGTTTACGAGCAGTACTTC
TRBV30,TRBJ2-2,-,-,CAWSKQLNTGELFF,TGTGCCTGGAGTAAACAGCTGAACACCGGGGAGCTGTTTTTT
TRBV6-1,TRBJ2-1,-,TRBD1,CASSEPGQGAGEQFF,TGTGCCAGCAGTGAGCCGGGACAGGGGGCCGGGGAGCAGTTCTTC
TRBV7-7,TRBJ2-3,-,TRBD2,CASSSGLAGGWDTQYF,TGTGCCAGCAGCTCCGGACTAGCGGGGGGGTGGGATACGCAGTATTTT
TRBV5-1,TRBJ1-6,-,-,CASSLLPPQGGNSPLHF,TGCGCCAGCAGCTTGTTACCCCCACAGGGAGGGAATTCACCCCTCCACTTT
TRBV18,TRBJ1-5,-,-,CASSPPSSGNQPQHF,TGTGCCAGCTCACCACCCAGTTCGGGCAATCAGCCCCAGCATTTT
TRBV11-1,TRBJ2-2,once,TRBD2,CASRAGTSNTGELFF,TGTGCCAGCAGAGCCGGGACTAGCAACACCGGGGAGCTGTTTTTT